One sample yielded the 11 T cell receptor beta chains listed below, sequenced in a study of T cell clusters in autoimmune cytopenias. Each sample's input was approximately 270 ng genomic DNA, some 38,000 genome equivalents. One tube held mixed TRB-A and TRB-B primer pools for touch-down PCR. Reprocessing the multiplex PCR reads, TCRdb reports a single entry for every CDR3 protein and omits DNA. The data show hundreds of distinct CDR3 sequences, and the top ten clones hold less than 25%. Specimen: peripheral blood. These receptors were taken from a human donor with an autoimmune cytopenia or autoimmune hepatitis (not recorded which).

In terms of frequency, this clonotype is medium-sized. The chain employs TRBV20-1 and TRBJ1-4. CDR1 DFQATT and CDR2 SNEGSKA come from the germline V gene (reference sequence). The CDR3 has 14 amino acids. The CDR3 spells CSARDAKVNEKLFF.

By frequency, this clonotype registers medium-sized. The chain has TRBV12-3 or TRBV12-4 and TRBJ2-6; TCRdb lists TRBD1, though no DNA is available to test this call. CDR3 length equals 17 residues. CDR3 protein: CASSPVGTHSGANVLTF.

CDR3 amino acids: CASSQAGGGTDTQYF. V is TRBV4-1 and J is TRBJ2-3; lacking DNA, the TRBD2 call made by TCRdb goes unchecked. CDR1 and CDR2 from the germline V gene are MGHRA and YSYEKL. The CDR3 totals 15 residues.

This clonotype registers large by frequency. The chain couples TRBV5-4 to TRBJ2-2; TCRdb calls TRBD2, which cannot be checked without DNA. This CDR3 comprises 14 residues. From germline, CDR1 is SGHNT and CDR2 YYREEE (reference sequence). CDR3 residues: CASSPGLNTGELFF.

The genes are TRBV2 and TRBJ2-5; TCRdb lists TRBD1, though no DNA is available to test this call. The CDR3 sequence is 13 residues long. Germline V gives CDR1 SNHLY, CDR2 FYNNEI. CDR3 sequence: CASSSDRASTQYF.

This sequence joins TRBV7-3 and TRBJ2-5. The germline V gene has CDR1 SGHTA and CDR2 FQGTGA. This CDR3 is 13 amino acids long. The CDR3 reads CASSLTGVAPPYF.

This clonotype is identified as medium-sized (0.01 to 0.1%) from frequency. V and J are TRBV20-1 and TRBJ2-1. Germline-derived CDR1 and CDR2 are DFQATT and SNEGSKA (reference sequence). The CDR3 spans 13 residues. The CDR3: CSAREPSSDEQFF.

This clonotype is classed as large (0.1 to 1%) by frequency. The chain carries TRBV30 and TRBJ2-7. This CDR3 comprises 13 residues. Per the germline V gene, CDR1 is GTSNPN and CDR2 is SVGIG (reference sequence). CDR3 amino acids: CAWNEVGGGEQYF.

This clonotype is called large based on its frequency. The chain recombines TRBV27 with TRBJ1-1. CDR3 size: 15 residues. CDR1 is MNHEY and CDR2 is SMNVEV in the germline V gene (reference sequence). CDR3 protein: CASSFPGTSGPEAFF.

This clonotype is called large based on its frequency. The chain links TRBV5-5 to TRBJ2-3; TCRdb reports TRBD1, a call that lacks DNA to check it against. Germline lookup yields CDR1 SGHKS and CDR2 YYEKEE (reference sequence). The CDR3 consists of 15 residues. CDR3 residues: CASREQGEWEDTQYF.

This chain connects TRBV10-2 to TRBJ1-1; TCRdb indicates TRBD1, and absent DNA this call remains unverified. This CDR3 spans 16 amino acids. Germline values: CDR1 WSHSY, CDR2 SAAADI. This chain's CDR3 is CASSEPGQGAYTEAFF.